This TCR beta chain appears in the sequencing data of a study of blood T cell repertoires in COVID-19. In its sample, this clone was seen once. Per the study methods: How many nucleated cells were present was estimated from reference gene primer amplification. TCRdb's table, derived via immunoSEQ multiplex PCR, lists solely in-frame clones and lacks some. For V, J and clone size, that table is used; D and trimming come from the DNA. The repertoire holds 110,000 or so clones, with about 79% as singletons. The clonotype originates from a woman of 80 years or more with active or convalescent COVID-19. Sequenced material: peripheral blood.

The CDR3 sequence: CASRLAGLTDTQYF. In DNA form, the CDR3 reads TGTGCCAGCAGACTAGCGGGATTAACAGATACGCAGTATTTT. The chain couples TRBV27 to TRBJ2-3, with TRBD2 matching 10 bases. With 6 bases clipped from V and 3 bases from J, the junction kept 3 bases outside the gene matches. Germline V CDR1 and CDR2: MNHEY, SMNVEV (reference sequence). This CDR3 is built from 14 residues.